This T cell receptor beta chain is from a study of CD8 T cells in ankylosing spondylitis. There are a few counts of this clonotype. The antigen is undetermined. Broader study findings: From matched ankylosing spondylitis synovial fluid, disease-linked clones were reportedly recovered at significantly enriched levels. A motif in TCR beta, a set of roughly eight highly homologous variants, appeared characteristic of ankylosing spondylitis blood. In the blood and synovial fluid of reactive arthritis, some motif variants had been previously reported.

In germline, CDR1 is SQVTM, CDR2 ANQGSEA. The CDR3 consists of 14 residues. V was clipped by 7 bases and J by 5 bases, with 20 bases between them. A quantitative 5'-RACE method, one with molecular barcodes, was used to make TCR beta libraries. TCRdb re-called the 5' RACE reads through MiXCR, storing one row per CDR3 protein. The table has more than 200,000 distinct CDR3 sequences, 20% to 30% seen once. The V gene is TRBV29-1, the J gene TRBJ2-5; D is possibly TRBD1 (6 bases). Sequencing was carried out using blood, either unsorted or a sorted T cell fraction (not recorded which). The TCR comes from a male donor with ankylosing spondylitis or in good health (not recorded which). The CDR3 nucleotides are TGCAGCGCCCAGACACAGGGTAGGCGGGAGACCCAGTACTTC. Translating it yields CSAQTQGRRETQYF.